Below are 17 T cell receptor beta chains sequenced from a single sample in a study of shared clonotypes between healthy human individuals. CD45RO-negative, CCR7-positively selected cells formed the naive CD8 fraction, excluding terminally differentiated effector memory CD45RA+ cells. This table comes from immunoSEQ multiplex PCR, and its TCRdb copy is limited to in-frame clones, with some not included. Of 2 million to 2.5 million clones detected, more than 85% appear once; the ten largest clones hold under 2%. The sequencing input was naive CD8+ T cells from PBMCs. The origin of the receptors is a man between 18 and 35 years old in good health. Some clones in this sample may be carry-over from other donors' samples.

The chain joins TRBV28 to TRBJ2-1, with a possible D match to TRBD2 (5 bases). Germline V gene data show CDR1 as MDHEN and CDR2 as SYDVKM. The CDR3 spans 13 residues. Trimming cost V 6 bases and J 9 bases, with 15 bases left between them. CDR3 in amino acids: CASSLGLTSEQFF. The CDR3 DNA follows: TGTGCCAGCAGCCTTGGACTTACGAGTGAGCAGTTCTTC.

The gene calls are TRBV7-3 and TRBJ2-2; 7 nucleotides agree with TRBD1. The V gene end was trimmed by 5 bases and the J gene end by 5 bases; junction bases not matched to a gene: 17. CDR3 size: 18 residues. Germline V gene lookup returns CDR1 SGHTA and CDR2 FQGTGA. Here the CDR3 DNA reads TGTGCCAGCAGCAAAACAACGCCCAGGGGGATTTTAACCGGGGAGCTGTTTTTT. Its translation is CASSKTTPRGILTGELFF.

CDR3 DNA: TGTGCCAGCAGCTTGCATCCGGGACTGCTCTCTGGAAACACCATATATTTT. Protein sequence: CASSLHPGLLSGNTIYF. This chain connects TRBV7-9 to TRBJ1-3, with a tentative D call TRBD1 (5 bases). This CDR3 has 17 residues. Germline loops: CDR1 SEHNR, CDR2 FQNEAQ (reference sequence). V was shortened by 3 bases and J by 0 bases, with 15 bases between the two germline ends.

As DNA, the CDR3 is TGTGCCAGCACCCTAGCGGGAGGATCGGAGCAGTTCTTC. Its protein product is CASTLAGGSEQFF. The chain combines TRBV28 with TRBJ2-1; 11 bases match TRBD2. The germline gives CDR1 MDHEN, CDR2 SYDVKM. V trimming: 7 bases; J trimming: 10 bases; junction bases outside the gene matches: 6. CDR3 size: 13 residues. The entire variable domain, with the rest obtained from reference TRBV28 and TRBJ2-1, is as follows: DVKVTQSSRYLVKRTGEKVFLECVQDMDHENMFWYRQDPGLGLRLIYFSYDVKMKEKGDIPEGYSVSREKKERFSLILESASTNQTSMYLCASTLAGGSEQFFGPGTRLTVL.

This rearrangement joins TRBV5-8 to TRBJ2-7; 7 bases agree with TRBD1. There are 15 residues in the CDR3. CDR1 and CDR2 from the germline V gene are SGHTS and YDEGEE. Losses at the gene ends were 1 base for V and 6 bases for J; bases not matched to a gene: 10. CDR3 sequence: CASSLNDRAITEQYF. CDR3 bases: TGTGCCAGCAGCTTGAATGACAGGGCTATTACCGAGCAGTACTTC.

The chain recombines TRBV29-1 with TRBJ2-2; maybe TRBD1 (6 bases). V was shortened by 4 bases and J by 6 bases, with 15 bases between the two germline ends. CDR1 is SQVTM, CDR2 ANQGSEA, per germline. There are 14 residues in the CDR3. The CDR3 nucleotides read TGCAGCGTTGCCGTGGGACAAACGGCCGGGGAGCTGTTTTTT. It yields the protein CSVAVGQTAGELFF.

This sequence joins TRBV9 and TRBJ1-1, with a possible D match to TRBD1 (5 bases). The CDR3 consists of 14 residues. In germline, CDR1 is SGDLS, CDR2 YYNGEE. V gave up 3 bases and J gave up 6 bases, with 15 bases separating them. CDR3 protein: CASSAGPISAEAFF. The CDR3 DNA reads TGTGCCAGCAGCGCAGGGCCCATTAGCGCTGAAGCTTTCTTT.

CDR3 nucleotides: TGTGCCAGCAGCCCACACCCTACACACGGCAATGAGCAGTTCTTC. This codes for CASSPHPTHGNEQFF. The chain has TRBV7-3 and TRBJ2-1, with unresolved D. CDR3 length: 15 amino acids. V shed 5 bases and J shed 6 bases, with 17 bases lying between them. CDR1 and CDR2 from the germline V gene are SGHTA and FQGTGA.

V gene TRBV7-9 combines with J gene TRBJ1-5; D is unclear. The CDR3 loop spans 12 amino acids. V was trimmed by 6 bases and J by 5 bases, leaving 8 bases between them. Germline CDR1 is SEHNR and CDR2 is FQNEAQ (reference sequence). The chain's CDR3 is CASSYGDQPQHF. The CDR3 coding sequence is TGTGCCAGCAGTTACGGGGATCAGCCCCAGCATTTT.

The rearrangement links TRBV27 to TRBJ1-5; TRBD1 agrees at 9 bases. CDR1 is MNHEY and CDR2 is SMNVEV in the germline V gene (reference sequence). This CDR3 has 16 residues. Trimming removed 6 bases from V and 4 bases from J; junction bases left unmatched: 10. The CDR3 spells CASRPGTGMGNQPQHF. CDR3 sequence (DNA): TGTGCCAGCAGGCCTGGGACAGGGATGGGTAATCAGCCCCAGCATTTT.

As concerns this clone: Other DNA sequences from this sample encode an identical CDR3 as well. V is TRBV27 and J is TRBJ2-7; 7 bases line up with TRBD2. Looked up from germline, CDR1 is MNHEY and CDR2 is SMNVEV (reference sequence). The CDR3 loop spans 14 amino acids. Trimming cost V 1 base and J 2 bases; bases outside gene matches: 2. This CDR3 is CASSLYGGAYEQYF. The CDR3 DNA is TGTGCCAGCAGTTTATATGGGGGGGCCTACGAGCAGTACTTC.

The chain uses TRBV7-9 and TRBJ1-2; the D gene is possibly TRBD1 (6 bases). V was trimmed by 3 bases and J by 4 bases, leaving 12 bases between them. Germline CDR1 SEHNR, CDR2 FQNEAQ (reference sequence). This CDR3 contains 14 residues. The DNA of the CDR3 is TGTGCCAGCAGCTTTGATTACAGGGTCTATGGCTACACCTTC. Protein sequence: CASSFDYRVYGYTF.

The V call is TRBV7-6, the J call TRBJ2-3, with 10 nucleotides matching TRBD2. Germline V gene lookup returns CDR1 SGHVS and CDR2 FNYEAQ. This CDR3 spans 18 amino acids. The V segment lost 0 bases and the J segment 0 bases; nucleotides outside the gene matches: 6. CDR3 region: CASSLAEREGTSTDTQYF. Here the CDR3 DNA reads TGTGCCAGCAGCTTAGCGGAGCGGGAGGGGACTAGCACAGATACGCAGTATTTT.

This rearrangement joins TRBV6-1 to TRBJ2-1, with TRBD2 matching 10 bases. With 5 bases clipped from V and 15 bases from J, the junction kept 13 bases outside the gene matches. Germline values: CDR1 MNHNS, CDR2 SASEGT. The CDR3 has 14 residues. CDR3 sequence reads: CASSPGLLAGLAFF. As DNA, the CDR3 is TGTGCCAGCAGTCCCGGATTACTAGCGGGGCTCGCGTTCTTC.

The chain links TRBV13 to TRBJ2-1; 10 nucleotides line up with TRBD2. V was clipped by 5 bases and J by 4 bases; unmatched bases: 8. Germline CDR1 is PRHDT and CDR2 is FYEKMQ (reference sequence). There are 16 residues in the CDR3. The CDR3 region is CASSPRGSGGYNEQFF. The CDR3 DNA reads as TGTGCCAGCAGCCCCAGGGGTAGCGGGGGGTACAATGAGCAGTTCTTC.

The genes are TRBV5-4 and TRBJ2-5; TRBD2 might be the D (6 bases). Germline assignment: CDR1 SGHNT and CDR2 YYREEE (reference sequence). This CDR3 region has 15 residues. Trimming cost V 0 bases and J 1 base, with 10 bases left between them. The CDR3 reads CASSLVISGQETQYF. The CDR3 bases are TGTGCCAGCAGCTTGGTAATTAGCGGCCAAGAGACCCAGTACTTC.

V is TRBV27 and J is TRBJ2-7; TRBD2 agrees at 10 bases. Germline trimming cut 5 bases from V and 3 bases from J; bases unmatched to any gene: 10. Germline values: CDR1 MNHEY, CDR2 SMNVEV (reference sequence). The CDR3 is 16 residues long. The CDR3 DNA is TGTGCCAGCAGTCGCCTAGGAGCGGGGGGGGGCTACGAGCAGTACTTC. It specifies CASSRLGAGGGYEQYF.